This is a list of T cell receptor beta chains from one sample in a study of cytomegalovirus exposure and HLA in healthy donors. The protocol was immunoSEQ multiplex PCR, while the TCRdb copy is restricted to in-frame clones and leaves out a portion. This sample has just under 75,000 clones; approximately 94% occur once, and the top ten carry more than 2.5%. The material sequenced was PBMCs. The origin of the receptors is a woman aged 18-30 years in good health and CMV-seropositive. The CDR3 runs from the conserved cysteine through the conserved F or W. Fields, in order: V gene, D gene, clone size, J gene, CDR3 DNA, CDR3 protein. The D gene is left open where the match is weak. Some rows mark clone size as missing; the rest say once, few, many or name a class of expanded clone.

TRBV10-3	NA	NA	TRBJ1-3	TGTGCCATCAGGGAGGGGGGCTCGAACACCATATATTTT	CAIREGGSNTIYF
TRBV6-5	TRBD2	NA	TRBJ2-3	TGTGCCAGCAGTGGCAGCGGGAGTCCCTCAGATACGCAGTATTTT	CASSGSGSPSDTQYF
TRBV4-1	NA	once	TRBJ1-3	TGCGCCAGCAGCGCCAGTGCCGTCTCTGGAAACACCATATATTTT	CASSASAVSGNTIYF
TRBV4-2	NA	NA	TRBJ1-2	TGTGCCAGCAGCCAAGATCCGCAGTCTAACTATGGCTACACCTTC	CASSQDPQSNYGYTF
TRBV2	NA	NA	TRBJ1-1	TGTGCCAGCAACGGTCGGGGTGTTAGTACTGAAGCTTTCTTT	CASNGRGVSTEAFF
TRBV6-6	NA	NA	TRBJ1-4	TGTGCCAGCAGTTCATACGGGACACAAAAACTGTTTTTT	CASSSYGTQKLFF
TRBV7-2	TRBD1	NA	TRBJ1-1	TGTGCCAGCAGCCATGGGACAGAGAACACTGAAGCTTTCTTT	CASSHGTENTEAFF
TRBV6-5	NA	NA	TRBJ2-7	TGTGCCAGCAGTTACAAAAGCGGAGGACCATACGAGCAGTACTTC	CASSYKSGGPYEQYF
TRBV10-3	TRBD2	NA	TRBJ2-7	TGTGCCATCAGTGAGCATTGGCTAGCGGGGGGGTCATCCTACGAGCAGTACTTC	CAISEHWLAGGSSYEQYF
TRBV6-1	TRBD2	once	TRBJ2-5	TGTGCCATCTCGAGGGGTAGCGGGGGGAAAGAGACCCAGTACTTC	CAISRGSGGKETQYF
TRBV27	NA	NA	TRBJ2-6	TGTGCCAGCAGTTTCGTATCTGGGGCCAACGTCCTGACTTTC	CASSFVSGANVLTF
TRBV5-4	TRBD1	NA	TRBJ2-7	TGTGCCAGCAGCTGGCTCGGGACAGGGGAAGACGAGCAGTACTTC	CASSWLGTGEDEQYF
TRBV5-8	TRBD1	NA	TRBJ2-7	TGTGCCAGCAGTCGGAAACAGGGGTTGCTGTACGAGCAGTACTTC	CASSRKQGLLYEQYF
TRBV4-2	TRBD1	NA	TRBJ1-1	TGTGCCAGCAGCCAAGATCCGGTGACAGGGGGTTTTGGGACTGAAGCTTTCTTT	CASSQDPVTGGFGTEAFF
TRBV5-4	TRBD1	NA	TRBJ2-2	TGTGCCAGCAGCCTAGGGACAGCCAACACCGGGGAGCTGTTTTTT	CASSLGTANTGELFF
TRBV5-6	TRBD1	NA	TRBJ1-1	TGTGCCAGCAGCGGCCCGGGACAGGGATTTATGAACACTGAAGCTTTCTTT	CASSGPGQGFMNTEAFF
TRBV7-2	TRBD2	NA	TRBJ2-7	TGTGCCAGCAGCAACATAGCGGGAGGGAGAGGCGAGCAGTACTTC	CASSNIAGGRGEQYF
TRBV12-5	TRBD1	NA	TRBJ2-1	TGTGCTAGTGTCTCGGACAGGGGGTACAATGAGCAGTTCTTC	CASVSDRGYNEQFF
TRBV6-4	TRBD2	NA	TRBJ2-1	TGTGCCAGCAGATCCAGTGACCGGTGGGAGGGCTACAATGAGCAGTTCTTC	CASRSSDRWEGYNEQFF
TRBV7-2	NA	NA	TRBJ1-5	TGTGCCAGCAGCGGTAGATCGAATCAGCCCCAGCATTTT	CASSGRSNQPQHF
TRBV10-2	TRBD2	NA	TRBJ2-4	TGCGCCAGCATGGGTGCTAGCGGGGGGGGTTCTTCCAAAAACATTCAGTACTTC	CASMGASGGGSSKNIQYF
TRBV5-1	TRBD1	NA	TRBJ2-7	TGCGCCAGCAGCAGGGGGCAGTCGAACGAGCAGTACTTC	CASSRGQSNEQYF
TRBV28	NA	NA	TRBJ1-1	TGTGCCAGCAGTTTTCAGATGAACACTGAAGCTTTCTTT	CASSFQMNTEAFF
TRBV4-1	NA	NA	TRBJ1-3	TGCGCCAGCAGCCAAGTGGTTTCGGCGGCTGGAAACACCATATATTTT	CASSQVVSAAGNTIYF
TRBV12-5	TRBD1	NA	TRBJ1-4	TGTGCTAGTGCTTTGGACAGGGTTAATGAAAAACTGTTTTTT	CASALDRVNEKLFF
TRBV28	TRBD1	NA	TRBJ1-2	TGTGCCAGCAGTAAAGGGACAGCCGGTAACTATGGCTACACCTTC	CASSKGTAGNYGYTF
TRBV2	TRBD2	NA	TRBJ2-1	TGTGCCAGCAGTTATGGGGGGGGCTCCTACAATGAGCAGTTCTTC	CASSYGGGSYNEQFF
TRBV27	NA	NA	TRBJ1-4	TGTGCCAGCAGTCTCACTACAGGTACGGTAGCTAATGAAAAACTGTTTTTT	CASSLTTGTVANEKLFF